This TCR beta chain appears in the sequencing data of a study of CD8 T cells in ankylosing spondylitis. Study-wide points: The authors reported significant enrichment of disease-linked clones in matched ankylosing spondylitis synovial fluid.

The length of the CDR3 is 14 residues. Looked up from germline, CDR1 is SGDLS and CDR2 is YYNGEE. Trimming removed 2 bases from V and 2 bases from J; junction bases left unmatched: 4. Via MiXCR, TCRdb re-called the 5' RACE reads, giving one row per CDR3 protein. The data hold fewer than 400,000 distinct CDR3 sequences, with roughly 14% observed a single time. To note about this clonotype: As yet, its antigen is unknown.

This sequence was found in a male donor with ankylosing spondylitis or in good health (not recorded which). The gene calls are TRBV9 and TRBJ2-7; 7 nucleotides match TRBD1. Sequenced sample: blood, either unsorted or a sorted T cell fraction (not recorded which). CDR3 in DNA: TGTGCCAGCAGCGTCCGGGACAGACCCTACGAGCAGTACTTC. This encodes CASSVRDRPYEQYF.